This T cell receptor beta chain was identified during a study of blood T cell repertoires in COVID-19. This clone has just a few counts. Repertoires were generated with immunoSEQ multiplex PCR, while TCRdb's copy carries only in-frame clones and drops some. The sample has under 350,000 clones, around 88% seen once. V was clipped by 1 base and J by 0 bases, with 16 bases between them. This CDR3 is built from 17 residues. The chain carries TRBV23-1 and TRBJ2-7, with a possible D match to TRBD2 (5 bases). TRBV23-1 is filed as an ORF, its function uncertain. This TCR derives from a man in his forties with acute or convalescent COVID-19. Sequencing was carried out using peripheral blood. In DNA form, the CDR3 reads TGCGCCAGCAGTCAATTTAGCGTAGGAGACAACTCCTACGAGCAGTACTTC. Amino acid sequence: CASSQFSVGDNSYEQYF.